The 13 T cell receptor beta chains below all came from one sample that was sequenced in a study of blood T cells in healthy people across ages. The authors ran a second PCR of 7 to 11 cycles using a sample-barcoded 5' primer and a J-beta primer mix. MiXCR, applied by TCRdb to the 5' RACE reads, yields one record per CDR3 protein. The sample holds 650,000 to 700,000 distinct CDR3 sequences, around 32% seen once. The specimen was blood. The source is a woman older than 75 in good health.

This clonotype was counted ten times or more. The rearrangement joins TRBV12-3 or TRBV12-4 to TRBJ2-5, with D possibly being TRBD1 or TRBD2 (6 bases each). V gave up 6 bases and J gave up 5 bases, with 13 bases separating them. This CDR3 contains 13 residues. CDR3 in DNA: TGTGCCAGCAGCATTACAGGGAGGGAGACCCAGTACTTC. It codes for CASSITGRETQYF.

The genes are TRBV7-2 and TRBJ2-1, with TRBD1 matching over 8 bases. CDR3 length: 17 residues. The ends lost 6 bases at V and 4 bases at J; junction bases unmatched: 14. Germline V gene lookup returns CDR1 SGHTA and CDR2 FQGNSA. CDR3 sequence reads: CASRPHKDRDEYNEQFF. The CDR3, as DNA: TGTGCCAGCAGACCCCATAAGGACAGGGACGAATACAATGAGCAGTTCTTC.

This chain connects TRBV20-1 to TRBJ2-4; D unclear. Trimming cost V 7 bases and J 0 bases, with 10 bases left between them. This CDR3 has 13 residues. The germline V gene has CDR1 DFQATT and CDR2 SNEGSKA (reference sequence). This CDR3 is CSVPTLAKNIQYF. In DNA, the CDR3 is TGCAGTGTTCCCACATTAGCCAAAAACATTCAGTACTTC.

This clonotype showed up many times. The rearrangement links TRBV4-2 to TRBJ2-7, with 8 bases aligning to TRBD2. J gave up 7 bases and V 4 bases, and 12 bases lay outside the gene matches. This CDR3 is 15 amino acids long. Germline CDR1 is LGHNA and CDR2 is YNFKEQ. In DNA form, the CDR3 reads TGTGCCAGCAGCCTTTCGCGGGGGGACCTAAGTGAGCAGTACTTC. Its protein is CASSLSRGDLSEQYF.

This clonotype was recorded only once. The CDR3 region is CSGGHHYEQYF. The CDR3 DNA reads TGCAGCGGGGGACACCACTACGAGCAGTACTTC. The V and J genes are TRBV29-1 and TRBJ2-7, with a tentative D call TRBD1 (6 bases). The V gene's germline CDR1 is SQVTM and CDR2 ANQGSEA. The CDR3 is 11 residues long. V gave up 7 bases and J gave up 3 bases, with 10 bases separating them.

This clonotype was seen at least ten times. The V call is TRBV27, the J call TRBJ2-3; TRBD1 might be the D (6 bases). Trimming stripped 8 bases from V and 0 bases from J, with 15 bases between. The CDR3 runs to 15 residues. Germline V gives CDR1 MNHEY, CDR2 SMNVEV (reference sequence). The CDR3 DNA sequence: TGTGCCAGCCGACGACAGGTGGAAAGCACAGATACGCAGTATTTT. Translated: CASRRQVESTDTQYF.

This clonotype appeared many times. This chain connects TRBV11-2 to TRBJ2-4, with D tentatively TRBD1 or TRBD2 (5 bases each). The CDR3 sequence is 15 residues long. The V gene lost 4 bases and the J gene lost 8 bases, with 18 bases spanning the gap. Per the germline V gene, CDR1 is SGHAT and CDR2 is FQNNGV. CDR3 amino acids: CASSSGASPGDIQYF. Here the CDR3 DNA reads TGTGCCAGCAGCTCCGGGGCCTCCCCTGGGGACATTCAGTACTTC. Full variable domain (outside the CDR3, taken from reference TRBV11-2 and TRBJ2-4): EAGVAQSPRYKIIEKRQSVAFWCNPISGHATLYWYQQILGQGPKLLIQFQNNGVVDDSQLPKDRFSAERLKGVDSTLKIQPAKLEDSAVYLCASSSGASPGDIQYFGAGTRLSVL.

The rearrangement links TRBV7-8 to TRBJ2-7; weak D call: TRBD1 (6 bases). Germline values: CDR1 SGHVS, CDR2 FQNEAQ. V lost 2 bases and J 0 bases, leaving 14 bases between the germline ends. CDR3 size: 16 residues. The CDR3 DNA follows: TGTGCCAGCAGCTTAACCGACAGGACCCCCTCCTACGAGCAGTACTTC. It yields the protein CASSLTDRTPSYEQYF.

The chain has TRBV5-1 and TRBJ2-3, with 9 nucleotides matching TRBD1. J was trimmed by 5 bases and V by 4 bases; bases with no gene match: 8. The CDR3 contains 15 residues. Germline CDR1 SGHRS, CDR2 YFSETQ. The CDR3 DNA sequence: TGCGCCAGCAGCACAAGGACAGGGGCGGAAGATACGCAGTATTTT. Its translation is CASSTRTGAEDTQYF.

This sequence joins TRBV2 and TRBJ1-1; 7 positions match TRBD1. The V gene end was trimmed by 5 bases and the J gene end by 7 bases; junction bases not matched to a gene: 4. Germline V gene sequence: CDR1 SNHLY, CDR2 FYNNEI. This CDR3 spans 12 amino acids. The CDR3 coding sequence is TGTGCCAGCAGTAAGGGGGCCGGTGAAGCTTTCTTT. Protein sequence: CASSKGAGEAFF. The full variable domain, in which reference TRBV2 and TRBJ1-1 provide the parts outside the CDR3, is EPEVTQTPSHQVTQMGQEVILRCVPISNHLYFYWYRQILGQKVEFLVSFYNNEISEKSEIFDDQFSVERPDGSNFTLKIRSTKLEDSAMYFCASSKGAGEAFFGQGTRLTVV.

This clonotype was recorded only once. Given a much more abundant clone one base away, this may be a read error. The chain recombines TRBV9 with TRBJ2-1, with D uncertain. Germline V lookup: CDR1 SGDLS, CDR2 YYNGEE. The CDR3 runs 15 residues. Trimming took off 0 bases at V and 12 bases at J, with 19 bases between the two ends. The CDR3 nucleotides are TGTGCCAGCAGCGTAGCTACGGACCTTTCTCCGGGGCAGTTCTTC. It encodes CASSVATDLSPGQFF.

This clonotype was counted ten times or more. The J gene is TRBJ1-5, the V gene TRBV19, with D possibly being TRBD1 (5 bases). Germline CDR1 is LNHDA and CDR2 is SQIVND (reference sequence). The CDR3 contains 16 residues. V dropped 3 bases and J dropped 5 bases, with 17 bases sitting between them. The CDR3 reads CASSITAPRGDQPQHF. CDR3 DNA: TGTGCCAGTAGTATCACCGCCCCTAGGGGTGATCAGCCCCAGCATTTT.

To note about this clonotype: This may be a read error: a much more frequent sequence differs by one nucleotide. V gene TRBV7-6 combines with J gene TRBJ2-5, with 13 nucleotides matching TRBD2. After removal of 5 bases from V and 11 bases from J, the junction contained 11 bases not matched to a gene. This CDR3 region has 15 residues. The V gene's germline CDR1 is SGHVS and CDR2 FNYEAQ. CDR3 protein: CASSGLAGVSDEQYF. The CDR3, as DNA: TGTGCCAGCAGCGGACTAGCGGGGGTTTCGGATGAGCAGTACTTC.